These 30 T cell receptor beta chains were sequenced from one sample in a study of vaccination and CD4 T cells after COVID-19. Their recognized antigens are unknown. Oncomine TCR Beta short-read sequencing was applied to DNA from cultured CD4+ T cells. MiXCR was run by TCRdb on the PCR reads, yielding one entry per CDR3 protein. The table has some 23,000 distinct CDR3 sequences, 67% seen once. Treatment meaning: roughly 10-day PBMC culture with coronavirus spike peptide pools or control peptides (ViraFEST assay). The input for sequencing was CD4+ T cells from blood, cultured in vitro, taken after SARS-CoV-2 vaccination. The receptors were sampled from a human donor who received a COVID-19 vaccine.

The chain couples TRBV6-1 to TRBJ1-5; the D is unclear. Germline V lookup: CDR1 MNHNS, CDR2 SASEGT. CDR3 size: 14 residues. V gave up 6 bases and J gave up 1 base, with 10 bases separating them. The CDR3 here is CASSPGRSNQPQHF. The CDR3 DNA reads TGTGCCAGCAGCCCCGGAAGAAGCAATCAGCCCCAGCATTTT.

In the case of this clonotype: The junction departs from the called germline gene at one end, perhaps through a read error. The rearrangement joins TRBV5-1 to TRBJ1-5; perhaps TRBD1 as D (5 bases). CDR3 length: 14 amino acids. In germline, CDR1 is SGHRS, CDR2 YFSETQ. The CDR3 DNA reads TGCGCCAGCAGTTTGGTATGGGGGGGTCAGCCCCAGCATTTT. It is translated as CASSLVWGGQPQHF.

The rearrangement joins TRBV19 to TRBJ1-4; D unresolved. The CDR3 totals 15 residues. Germline V lookup: CDR1 LNHDA, CDR2 SQIVND (reference sequence). V lost 3 bases and J 7 bases, leaving 15 bases between the germline ends. This chain's CDR3 is CASSMSPYKGEKLFF. The CDR3 DNA is TGTGCCAGTAGTATGAGTCCGTATAAGGGTGAAAAACTGTTTTTT.

This clonotype showed up just a few times. The DNA of the CDR3 is TGTGCCAGCAGCTTAGTCCAGGGGCTAATTTCACCCCTCCACTTT. It specifies CASSLVQGLISPLHF. The rearrangement links TRBV7-9 to TRBJ1-6, with a tentative D call TRBD1 (6 bases). With 1 base removed from V and 9 bases from J, the gap between germline ends came to 13 bases. CDR3 length: 15 amino acids. Germline CDR1 SEHNR, CDR2 FQNEAQ (reference sequence).

The chain has TRBV6-1 and TRBJ2-2, with 8 nucleotides matching TRBD1. In germline, CDR1 is MNHNS, CDR2 SASEGT. V dropped 6 bases and J dropped 6; count of bases not matched to a gene: 12. CDR3 size: 16 residues. The CDR3 reads CASRRNLQGAAGELFF. The DNA for the CDR3 is TGTGCCAGCAGACGTAATCTTCAGGGGGCGGCCGGGGAGCTGTTTTTT.

This clonotype was picked up one time. The V call is TRBV30, the J call TRBJ1-5, with D perhaps matching TRBD1 (6 bases). The CDR3 runs 18 residues. Trimming took 3 bases from V and 0 from J, leaving 21 bases between them. The germline V gene has CDR1 GTSNPN and CDR2 SVGIG (reference sequence). The CDR3, as DNA: TGTGCCTGGAGCGATGGAGGGCAGGGGCTTTATAGCAATCAGCCCCAGCATTTT. This encodes CAWSDGGQGLYSNQPQHF.

This rearrangement joins TRBV12-5 to TRBJ2-2, with D tentatively TRBD1 or TRBD2 (6 bases each). CDR1 and CDR2 from the germline V gene are LGHNT and FRNRAP. Trimming removed 2 bases at V and 7 bases at J, with 14 bases between. The length of the CDR3 is 15 residues. CDR3 DNA: TGTGCTAGTGGTTTGTCGGGGGCGAGAGGCGGGGAGCTGTTTTTT. Translating gives CASGLSGARGGELFF.

This clonotype was recorded a few times. CDR3: CASSLVDGIQYF. CDR3 DNA sequence: TGTGCCAGCAGTCTGGTAGACGGCATTCAGTACTTC. V usage is TRBV25-1 and J usage is TRBJ2-4; D uncertain. This CDR3 spans 12 amino acids. Germline assignment: CDR1 MGHDK and CDR2 SYGVNS. V gave up 5 bases and J gave up 9 bases, with 11 bases separating them.

This clonotype was seen just once. The genes are TRBV20-1 and TRBJ2-3; perhaps TRBD2 as D (5 bases). Trimming pared 0 bases from V and 2 bases from J, leaving 15 bases between. Looked up from germline, CDR1 is DFQATT and CDR2 is SNEGSKA (reference sequence). The CDR3 runs to 16 residues. The CDR3 loop reads CSARDHTDFPTDTQYF. The CDR3 nucleotides are TGCAGTGCTAGAGATCATACGGACTTCCCCACAGATACGCAGTATTTT.

The chain has TRBV30 and TRBJ2-3; 8 bases fit TRBD2. The V gene's germline CDR1 is GTSNPN and CDR2 SVGIG (reference sequence). The CDR3 has 15 residues. V trimming: 4 bases; J trimming: 2 bases; junction bases outside the gene matches: 8. CDR3 loop: CAWMRPGLVTDTQYF. The CDR3, as DNA: TGTGCCTGGATGCGACCGGGACTAGTCACAGATACGCAGTATTTT.

V gene TRBV7-9 combines with J gene TRBJ1-4; 7 bases match TRBD1. J gave up 6 bases and V 2 bases, and 9 bases lay outside the gene matches. Germline V CDR1 and CDR2: SEHNR, FQNEAQ (reference sequence). The CDR3 consists of 16 residues. The CDR3 sequence is CASSLIQGSLYEKLFF. CDR3 DNA sequence: TGTGCCAGCAGCTTAATACAGGGGTCGTTGTATGAAAAACTGTTTTTT.

V is TRBV19 and J is TRBJ2-3, with no clear D. CDR3 length equals 15 residues. CDR1 LNHDA and CDR2 SQIVND come from the germline V gene (reference sequence). V was cut by 0 bases and J by 3 bases, with 10 bases left in between. CDR3: CASSIDLSPTDTQYF. The CDR3 DNA reads TGTGCCAGTAGTATAGATCTCTCTCCTACAGATACGCAGTATTTT.

The V call is TRBV24-1, the J call TRBJ1-4, with TRBD1 matching 8 bases. The CDR3 extends over 16 amino acids. The trim removed 3 bases at V and 5 bases at J, leaving 7 bases unmatched. Germline lookup yields CDR1 KGHDR and CDR2 SFDVKD. In DNA, the CDR3 is TGTGCCACCAGTGATCCCCGGACAGGGAGGAATGAAAAACTGTTTTTT. As protein: CATSDPRTGRNEKLFF.

The chain combines TRBV12-3 or TRBV12-4 with TRBJ1-3; D remains ambiguous. V dropped 7 bases and J dropped 4 bases, with 17 bases sitting between them. The CDR3 consists of 15 residues. In DNA form, the CDR3 reads TGTGCCAGCACCCCGGCAGGCCAGATAGGAAACACCATATATTTT. Protein sequence: CASTPAGQIGNTIYF.

This chain connects TRBV6-2 or TRBV6-3 to TRBJ1-1; 10 bases are a match to TRBD1. Germline values: CDR1 MNHEY, CDR2 SVGEGT. The CDR3 spans 16 residues. V was clipped by 2 bases and J by 4 bases; unmatched bases: 7. The CDR3 protein is CASSYPADRGTTEAFF. CDR3 bases: TGTGCCAGCAGTTACCCTGCGGACAGGGGGACCACTGAAGCTTTCTTT.

The chain joins TRBV7-9 to TRBJ2-4; the D gene could be TRBD1 or TRBD2 (5 bases each). V was trimmed by 4 bases and J by 3 bases, leaving 25 bases between them. The CDR3 consists of 19 residues. CDR1 is SEHNR and CDR2 is FQNEAQ in the germline V gene (reference sequence). CDR3 region: CASSSLPKSGPLGKNIQYF. DNA for the CDR3: TGTGCCAGCAGCTCCCTGCCTAAATCGGGACCCCTGGGCAAAAACATTCAGTACTTC.

The rearrangement links TRBV12-3 or TRBV12-4 to TRBJ2-5, with 9 bases matching TRBD1. Germline trimming cut 3 bases from V and 5 bases from J; bases unmatched to any gene: 7. The CDR3 sequence is 15 residues long. CDR3 residues: CASSLGTGSGETQYF. CDR3 bases: TGTGCCAGCAGTTTGGGGACAGGGTCAGGGGAGACCCAGTACTTC.

The chain uses TRBV10-3 and TRBJ1-5; a weak D match, TRBD1 (6 bases). V was clipped by 4 bases and J by 4 bases, with 8 bases between them. Germline V gene lookup returns CDR1 ENHRY and CDR2 SYGVKD. There are 13 residues in the CDR3. In nucleotides, the CDR3 is TGTGCCATCAGTGTCACAGGGAATCAGCCCCAGCATTTT. Translated: CAISVTGNQPQHF.

This clonotype was seen more than once but under ten times. The chain employs TRBV7-2 and TRBJ2-7, with TRBD2 matching 9 bases. V shed 1 base, J shed 2 bases, and the junction held 3 bases outside the gene matches. There are 15 residues in the CDR3. The germline gives CDR1 SGHTA, CDR2 FQGNSA. In DNA, the CDR3 is TGTGCCAGCAGCTTAGTGGCTAGCGGGGCCTACGAGCAGTACTTC. Translated: CASSLVASGAYEQYF.

The gene calls are TRBV7-9 and TRBJ1-3; D not resolved. V was clipped by 5 bases and J by 0 bases, with 8 bases between them. This CDR3 contains 14 residues. Per germline, CDR1 SEHNR and CDR2 FQNEAQ (reference sequence). The CDR3: CASSLGNSGNTIYF. CDR3 bases: TGTGCCAGCAGCCTTGGTAACTCTGGAAACACCATATATTTT.

The chain employs TRBV10-2 and TRBJ2-4, with D possibly TRBD1 on 6 matching bases. V lost 2 bases to trimming and J lost 0 bases, with 11 bases between them. From germline, CDR1 is WSHSY and CDR2 SAAADI. The CDR3 consists of 16 residues. The CDR3: CASSERGTLAKNIQYF. The CDR3 DNA reads as TGCGCCAGCAGTGAGCGAGGGACATTAGCCAAAAACATTCAGTACTTC.

This clonotype was recorded only once. The chain combines TRBV7-8 with TRBJ1-1, with D hard to call. The CDR3 consists of 13 residues. Trimming left V 1 base short and J 1 base short, with 4 bases between. CDR1 is SGHVS, CDR2 FQNEAQ, per germline. The CDR3 sequence is CASSLGKNTEAFF. The CDR3 DNA follows: TGTGCCAGCAGCTTAGGTAAGAACACTGAAGCTTTCTTT.

The chain links TRBV20-1 to TRBJ2-5; 10 nucleotides align to TRBD1. Looked up from germline, CDR1 is DFQATT and CDR2 is SNEGSKA (reference sequence). Trimming cost V 7 bases and J 5 bases; bases outside gene matches: 10. The CDR3 is 14 amino acids. Here the CDR3 reads CSVRRTGGGETQYF. In nucleotides, the CDR3 is TGCAGTGTTAGGCGGACAGGGGGAGGGGAGACCCAGTACTTC.

The rearrangement uses TRBV10-3 and TRBJ2-5, with a weak D call TRBD2 (5 bases). CDR1 is ENHRY and CDR2 is SYGVKD in the germline V gene. V shed 10 bases and J shed 5 bases, with 14 bases lying between them. CDR3 length: 12 residues. Here the CDR3 reads CASHGLVETQYF. CDR3 nucleotides: TGTGCCAGCCATGGACTGGTTGAGACCCAGTACTTC.

This clonotype was seen only once. V and J are TRBV20-1 and TRBJ2-7; the match to TRBD2 covers 9 bases. Germline V gene data show CDR1 as DFQATT and CDR2 as SNEGSKA (reference sequence). After removal of 1 base from V and 4 bases from J, the junction contained 11 bases not matched to a gene. The CDR3 sequence is 16 residues long. The CDR3 DNA follows: TGCAGTGCTAGAGTGCGCGGTAGCGGGGGCCGATACGAGCAGTACTTC. It translates to CSARVRGSGGRYEQYF.

The genes are TRBV7-6 and TRBJ1-1; 7 positions agree with TRBD1. J lost 1 base, V lost 5 bases, and 4 bases had no gene match. CDR3 length equals 14 residues. Germline V gives CDR1 SGHVS, CDR2 FNYEAQ. The CDR3 sequence: CASSPQGRNTEAFF. CDR3 sequence (DNA): TGTGCCAGCAGCCCACAGGGGAGGAACACTGAAGCTTTCTTT.

J is TRBJ1-1 and V is TRBV27; 7 bases are shared with TRBD1. CDR3 length: 14 amino acids. Germline V gene lookup returns CDR1 MNHEY and CDR2 SMNVEV (reference sequence). J gave up 2 bases and V 5 bases, and 5 bases lay outside the gene matches. This CDR3 is CASSRAGGNTEAFF. In DNA, the CDR3 is TGTGCCAGCAGTCGGGCAGGGGGAAACACTGAAGCTTTCTTT.

Only a few counts were recorded for this clonotype. The gene calls are TRBV20-1 and TRBJ1-4, with 10 bases that match TRBD1. Losses at the gene ends were 5 bases for V and 7 bases for J; bases not matched to a gene: 4. The CDR3 runs 13 residues. Per the germline V gene, CDR1 is DFQATT and CDR2 is SNEGSKA (reference sequence). CDR3 nucleotides: TGCAGTGCTTTGACAGGGGGCGGTGAAAAACTGTTTTTT. Residues: CSALTGGGEKLFF.

This clonotype was seen just once. The chain carries TRBV12-3 or TRBV12-4 and TRBJ2-7; 7 nucleotides match TRBD1. V gave up 6 bases and J gave up 0 bases; unmatched junction bases: 5. This CDR3 region has 14 residues. The CDR3 DNA sequence: TGTGCCAGCAGAAGACAGGGCCCCTCCTACGAGCAGTACTTC. Translated, it gives CASRRQGPSYEQYF.

This rearrangement joins TRBV6-2 or TRBV6-3 to TRBJ1-5, with unresolved D. The CDR3 is 15 amino acids. The germline V and J ends were trimmed by 5 bases and 1 base, with 12 bases remaining between them. Germline V gene data show CDR1 as MNHEY and CDR2 as SVGEGT. The CDR3 DNA is TGTGCCAGCAGTCCCCCCGGAAGGAGCAATCAGCCCCAGCATTTT. This sequence encodes CASSPPGRSNQPQHF.